The following is a T cell receptor beta chain sequence with its context. These data belong to a study of blood T cell repertoires in COVID-19. Whole-study context: Sites across the United States, Italy and Spain contributed samples from acute and convalescent COVID-19. T cells, B-cell-depleted T cells, or PBMCs provided the cDNA or gDNA that served as material.

Source study methods: For nucleated cells, counts were estimated from reference gene primer amplification. Sequencing was performed with immunoSEQ multiplex PCR; in TCRdb, only in-frame clones are kept and a portion is missing. The DNA was the basis for D and trimming; V, J and clone size are from that table. The sample yields just under 40,000 clones, 75% to 85% seen once. The CDR3 covers 15 residues. Germline CDR1 is SGHDT and CDR2 is YYEEEE. The trim removed 0 bases at V and 5 bases at J, leaving 7 bases unmatched. V gene TRBV5-6 combines with J gene TRBJ2-5, with 7 bases identical to TRBD2. This sequence was found in a man between 70 and 80 years old with acute or convalescent COVID-19. Sequencing used peripheral blood. The CDR3 is CASSLDEGGAETQYF. CDR3 DNA sequence: TGTGCCAGCAGCTTGGATGAGGGAGGGGCGGAGACCCAGTACTTC.